The 8 T cell receptor beta chains given below trace back to one sample, sequenced in a study of T cells in Graves' hyperthyroidism and ophthalmopathy. TCR beta CDR3 regions were amplified from RNA transcripts. HTBI primers were used for first-round RT-PCR of the TCR CDR3. TCRdb re-called the multiplex PCR reads with MiXCR, one entry per CDR3 protein. The sample has 400,000 to 600,000 distinct CDR3 sequences; roughly 15% are singletons. The sample comprised blood. The receptors were gathered from a woman younger than 45 with Graves' ophthalmopathy.

Remarks on this clonotype: Its ends do not fully match the called genes, so a read error is possible. The chain couples TRBV12-3 or TRBV12-4 to TRBJ2-5; 7 positions match TRBD2. The CDR3 is 14 residues long. CDR3 DNA sequence: TGTGCCAGCACTTTAGCGGGTCTGGGAGAGACCCAGTACTTC. It translates to CASTLAGLGETQYF.

In this sample, this clonotype turned up many times. The chain carries TRBV7-9 and TRBJ1-1, with 9 nucleotides matching TRBD1. Germline V lookup: CDR1 SEHNR, CDR2 FQNEAQ (reference sequence). V was pared by 2 bases and J by 0 bases, with 7 bases of the junction left unmatched. The CDR3 totals 17 residues. The CDR3 DNA sequence: TGTGCCAGCAGCTTAACGGGGACAGGGAGGGTGAACACTGAAGCTTTCTTT. This sequence encodes CASSLTGTGRVNTEAFF.

In this sample, this clonotype turned up many times. The chain is built from TRBV12-3 or TRBV12-4 and TRBJ1-5; D is ambiguous. Trimming pared 0 bases from V and 4 bases from J, leaving 10 bases between. The CDR3 consists of 15 residues. The CDR3 spells CASSLAGWRNQPQHF. The DNA for the CDR3 is TGTGCCAGCAGTTTAGCAGGGTGGCGGAATCAGCCCCAGCATTTT.

This clonotype was recorded at least ten times. The chain carries TRBV20-1 and TRBJ1-1, with D maybe TRBD1 (5 bases). CDR1 and CDR2 from the germline V gene are DFQATT and SNEGSKA (reference sequence). Trimming stripped 0 bases from V and 5 bases from J, with 16 bases between. The length of the CDR3 is 15 residues. CDR3 sequence: CSARDYHPGQTEAFF. In nucleotides, the CDR3 is TGCAGTGCTAGAGATTATCACCCAGGGCAAACTGAAGCTTTCTTT.

This chain joins TRBV28 and TRBJ1-5; D remains unclear. V was cut by 9 bases and J by 3 bases, with 9 bases left in between. Germline assignment: CDR1 MDHEN and CDR2 SYDVKM. The CDR3 runs 12 residues. The CDR3 protein is CASYSPNQPQHF. CDR3 coding DNA: TGTGCCAGTTACAGTCCCAATCAGCCCCAGCATTTT. Using reference TRBV28 and TRBJ1-5 for the parts outside the CDR3, the full variable domain is DVKVTQSSRYLVKRTGEKVFLECVQDMDHENMFWYRQDPGLGLRLIYFSYDVKMKEKGDIPEGYSVSREKKERFSLILESASTNQTSMYLCASYSPNQPQHFGDGTRLSIL.

Ten or more counts support this clonotype. The CDR3 loop is CASMRLEQFF. In DNA, the CDR3 is TGTGCCAGCATGCGACTCGAGCAGTTCTTC. The chain joins TRBV2 to TRBJ2-1; unclear D gene. Looked up from germline, CDR1 is SNHLY and CDR2 is FYNNEI. This CDR3 comprises 10 residues. Trimming left V 7 bases short and J 10 bases short, with 8 bases between.

This clonotype was seen at least ten times. V usage is TRBV3-1 and J usage is TRBJ2-1; the match to TRBD2 covers 7 bases. The ends lost 2 bases at V and 8 bases at J; junction bases unmatched: 9. The CDR3 sequence is 15 residues long. CDR1 and CDR2 (germline): LGHDT, YNNKEL (reference sequence). CDR3 loop: CASSQRSRGSDEQFF. The CDR3 bases are TGTGCCAGCAGCCAACGATCTCGCGGGAGCGATGAGCAGTTCTTC.

A few counts support this clonotype. This chain joins TRBV5-1 and TRBJ1-3; 12 nucleotides match TRBD1. The germline CDR1 and CDR2 sequences are SGHRS and YFSETQ. Losses at the gene ends were 2 bases for V and 2 bases for J; bases not matched to a gene: 8. This CDR3 is 18 amino acids long. The CDR3 bases are TGCGCCAGCAGCTTAAAGGGACAGGGGGCTATCGCTGGAAACACCATATATTTT. This gives the protein CASSLKGQGAIAGNTIYF.